Listed below are T cell receptor beta chains from one sample, sequenced in a study of blood T cell repertoires in COVID-19. Method: immunoSEQ multiplex PCR; TCRdb's copy keeps in-frame clones and lacks some. The sample carries about 81,000 clones, roughly 88% recorded once. Sequencing used peripheral blood. These receptor sequences come from an elderly woman with acute or convalescent COVID-19. Each CDR3 is given with its conserved first and last residue. Rows may omit the clone size; those that give it use once, few, many or a size class.

size,J,V,CDR3
.,TRBJ1-5,TRBV19,CASKDSGGEPQHF
.,TRBJ1-5,TRBV3-1/TRBV3-2,CASSRDRDQPQHF
.,TRBJ1-3,TRBV5-5,CASSLGAAGNTIYF
once,TRBJ2-1,TRBV19,CASIPQGGNYNEQFF
.,TRBJ1-2,TRBV10-3,CAISSTGDYGYTF
.,TRBJ1-2,TRBV6-5,CASSYSSGEIYYGYTF
.,TRBJ2-1,TRBV2,CASRRDTSINEQFF
.,TRBJ2-1,TRBV5-1,CASSLSGSDEQFF
.,TRBJ1-5,TRBV19,CASSPLQGDSNQPQHF
.,TRBJ1-1,TRBV27,CASSWRRDSNTEAFF
.,TRBJ1-1,TRBV3-1/TRBV3-2,CASSPHSGTVEAFF
.,TRBJ1-1,TRBV5-8,CASSSGTVLNTEAFF
.,TRBJ2-3,TRBV30,CAWMDRVLDTQYF
.,TRBJ1-2,TRBV15,CATSSGDGYTF
.,TRBJ2-5,TRBV9,CASSREFWQETQYF
.,TRBJ1-2,TRBV12-5,CASGLPTNFYGYTF
.,TRBJ2-7,TRBV7-2,CASSSPSSSYEQYF
.,TRBJ2-3,TRBV30,CAWSPALAGATDTQYF
.,TRBJ2-6,TRBV30,CAWSVIAPGAGANVLTF
.,TRBJ2-7,TRBV7-8,CASSKYGTGGRYEQYF
.,TRBJ2-5,TRBV11-2,CASSPGTSGRQETQYF
.,TRBJ1-2,TRBV28,CASQRPSRAYGYTF
.,TRBJ1-2,TRBV19,CASRNRANYGYTF
.,TRBJ2-3,TRBV7-2,CASSRILATSGGRTDTQYF